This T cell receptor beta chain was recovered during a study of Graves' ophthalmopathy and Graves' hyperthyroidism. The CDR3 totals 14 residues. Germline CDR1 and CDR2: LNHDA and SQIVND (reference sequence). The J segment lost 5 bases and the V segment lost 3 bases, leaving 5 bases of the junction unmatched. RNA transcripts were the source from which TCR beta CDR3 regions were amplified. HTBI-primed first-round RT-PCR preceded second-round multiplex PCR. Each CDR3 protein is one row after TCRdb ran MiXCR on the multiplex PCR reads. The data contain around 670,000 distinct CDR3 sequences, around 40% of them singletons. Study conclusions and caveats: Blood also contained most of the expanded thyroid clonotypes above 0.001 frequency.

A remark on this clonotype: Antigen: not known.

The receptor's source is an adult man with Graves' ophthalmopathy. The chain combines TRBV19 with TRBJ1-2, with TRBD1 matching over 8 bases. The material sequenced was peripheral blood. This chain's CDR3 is CASSITGGEYGYTF. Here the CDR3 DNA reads TGTGCCAGTAGTATTACAGGGGGAGAGTATGGCTACACCTTC.